This passage covers 22 T cell receptor beta chains from one sample sequenced in a study of T cells in localized non-small cell lung cancer. Measured with immunoSEQ multiplex PCR; TCRdb has only the in-frame clones, and not every one. Of roughly 30,000 clones listed, 88% were seen once; the top ten hold 3.5% to 5%. Sequenced material: peripheral blood mononuclear cells, taken before any cancer treatment. These receptors were collected from a woman aged 35 to 75 with stage III lung adenocarcinoma.

This clone occurred once. The chain couples TRBV10-3 to TRBJ2-3, with 7 bases aligning to TRBD2. Germline V CDR1 and CDR2: ENHRY, SYGVKD. With 6 bases clipped from V and 1 base from J, the junction kept 13 bases outside the gene matches. CDR3 length equals 17 residues. CDR3 DNA: TGTGCCATCAGGATGACCCCTTCTGCGGGGGGCACAGATACGCAGTATTTT. This gives the protein CAIRMTPSAGGTDTQYF.

Turning to this clone: This sample includes further DNA sequences coding for the same CDR3. The chain couples TRBV6-1 to TRBJ1-5; D perhaps matches TRBD1 (6 bases). Germline V lookup: CDR1 MNHNS, CDR2 SASEGT. CDR3 length equals 14 residues. V was pared by 4 bases and J by 3 bases, with 10 bases between. This chain's CDR3 is CASSGTGNNQPQHF. For the CDR3, the DNA is TGTGCCAGCAGTGGAACAGGGAACAATCAGCCCCAGCATTTT.

V is TRBV19 and J is TRBJ1-2; D may be TRBD1 (5 bases). Per the germline V gene, CDR1 is LNHDA and CDR2 is SQIVND (reference sequence). The CDR3 runs 14 residues. Trimming took 7 bases from V and 4 from J, leaving 16 bases between them. The CDR3 protein is CASTPDISGYGYTF. The CDR3 DNA follows: TGTGCCAGTACCCCGGACATTTCAGGCTATGGCTACACCTTC.

The rearrangement joins TRBV19 to TRBJ2-7; either TRBD1 or TRBD2 may fit D (7 bases each). The CDR3 consists of 15 residues. The germline CDR1 and CDR2 sequences are LNHDA and SQIVND (reference sequence). Trimming shortened V by 0 bases and J by 6 bases, and 15 bases separated the two germline ends. The CDR3 protein is CASSIDPTGRGEQYF. For the CDR3, the DNA is TGTGCCAGTAGTATAGATCCGACAGGGAGGGGCGAGCAGTACTTC.

This clone was seen a single time. The J gene is TRBJ1-2, the V gene TRBV5-6, with 8 bases identical to TRBD1. Germline loops: CDR1 SGHDT, CDR2 YYEEEE. This CDR3 has 14 amino acids. Trimming cost V 4 bases and J 2 bases; bases outside gene matches: 4. CDR3 protein: CASSVRQGNYGYTF. CDR3 sequence (DNA): TGTGCCAGCAGCGTAAGACAGGGGAACTATGGCTACACCTTC.

This clone was seen a few times. The V gene is TRBV19, the J gene TRBJ1-2; D is uncertain. CDR1 is LNHDA, CDR2 SQIVND, per germline (reference sequence). Trimming shortened V by 8 bases and J by 3 bases, and 19 bases separated the two germline ends. The CDR3 runs to 15 residues. The CDR3, as DNA: TGTGCCAGTCGGGTGAGTGGGAGTCGGGACTATGGCTACACCTTC. Amino acids: CASRVSGSRDYGYTF.

This sequence joins TRBV28 and TRBJ2-1, with TRBD2 identical over 9 bases. V lost 7 bases to trimming and J lost 2 bases; unmatched junction nucleotides: 33. The CDR3 extends over 24 amino acids. Germline lookup yields CDR1 MDHEN and CDR2 SYDVKM. CDR3 nucleotides: TGTGCCAGCAATAGGCGTTTAGGCGTAGCGGGAGTAGACAGACGGCGCCCAACCTACAATGAGCAGTTCTTC. Its protein is CASNRRLGVAGVDRRRPTYNEQFF.

The V gene is TRBV19, the J gene TRBJ2-1; perhaps TRBD1 as D (5 bases). The V and J ends lost 3 bases and 0 bases respectively, with 9 bases between them. Per germline, CDR1 LNHDA and CDR2 SQIVND (reference sequence). The CDR3 sequence is 15 residues long. The CDR3: CASSIQGFSYNEQFF. Written as DNA, the CDR3 is TGTGCCAGTAGTATCCAGGGATTCTCCTACAATGAGCAGTTCTTC.

The rearrangement links TRBV11-2 to TRBJ2-1, with D perhaps TRBD2 (6 bases). Trimming cost V 8 bases and J 6 bases, with 14 bases left between them. The CDR3 totals 13 residues. Per the germline V gene, CDR1 is SGHAT and CDR2 is FQNNGV. Here the CDR3 DNA reads TGTGCCAGCTCGGGCGGGACCCTCAATGAGCAGTTCTTC. Its protein product is CASSGGTLNEQFF. Full variable domain (remainder filled in from reference TRBV11-2 and TRBJ2-1): EAGVAQSPRYKIIEKRQSVAFWCNPISGHATLYWYQQILGQGPKLLIQFQNNGVVDDSQLPKDRFSAERLKGVDSTLKIQPAKLEDSAVYLCASSGGTLNEQFFGPGTRLTVL.

This chain uses TRBV18 with TRBJ2-3; 11 bases fit TRBD2. The ends lost 4 bases at V and 3 bases at J; junction bases unmatched: 6. Germline V gene lookup returns CDR1 KGHSH and CDR2 LQKENI. The CDR3 is made up of 16 amino acids. The CDR3 reads CASSRAASGGTDTQYF. In DNA, the CDR3 is TGTGCCAGCTCACGAGCGGCTAGCGGGGGGACAGATACGCAGTATTTT.

Comment on this clone: Relative to the germline gene, one junction end is altered; a read error may explain this. V usage is TRBV28 and J usage is TRBJ2-7, with unresolved D. Germline assignment: CDR1 MDHEN and CDR2 SYDVKM. The CDR3 runs 9 residues. The CDR3 DNA follows: TGTGCCAGCAGTCTAGAGGTGGGCTTC. Protein: CASSLEVGF.

This chain connects TRBV7-8 to TRBJ2-3, with D hard to call. The CDR3 sequence is 12 residues long. Germline-derived CDR1 and CDR2 are SGHVS and FQNEAQ. Deletions cut 5 bases from V and 6 bases from J, with 9 bases between. The CDR3 spells CASSPLGDTQYF. The CDR3 DNA reads as TGTGCCAGCAGCCCGCTGGGGGATACGCAGTATTTT.

The chain combines TRBV7-3 with TRBJ1-1; D gene ambiguous. Germline lookup yields CDR1 SGHTA and CDR2 FQGTGA. Trimming took off 4 bases at V and 5 bases at J, with 14 bases between the two ends. This CDR3 is 14 amino acids long. The chain's CDR3 is CASSSNPGGTEAFF. The CDR3 bases are TGTGCCAGCAGCTCCAACCCGGGAGGGACTGAAGCTTTCTTT.

J is TRBJ1-2 and V is TRBV30; no reliable D call. Looked up from germline, CDR1 is GTSNPN and CDR2 is SVGIG (reference sequence). CDR3 length: 13 amino acids. Trimming took off 3 bases at V and 0 bases at J, with 8 bases between the two ends. The CDR3: CAWRRGSNYGYTF. CDR3 DNA: TGTGCCTGGAGACGAGGATCTAACTATGGCTACACCTTC.

In this sample, this clone turned up once. The chain recombines TRBV6-5 with TRBJ2-7; TRBD2 might be the D (6 bases). The CDR3 has 15 amino acids. Trimming took 0 bases from V and 3 from J, leaving 12 bases between them. CDR1 MNHEY and CDR2 SVGAGI come from the germline V gene. The CDR3 region has the DNA TGTGCCAGCAGTTACTCGAGGAGCGGGCGCTACGAGCAGTACTTC. This encodes CASSYSRSGRYEQYF.

The gene calls are TRBV19 and TRBJ1-4, with D perhaps matching TRBD1 (6 bases). The CDR3 extends over 16 amino acids. In germline, CDR1 is LNHDA, CDR2 SQIVND (reference sequence). Trimming took off 3 bases at V and 3 bases at J, with 14 bases between the two ends. CDR3 sequence reads: CASSMGAGVANEKLFF. CDR3 sequence (DNA): TGTGCCAGTAGTATGGGGGCAGGGGTTGCTAATGAAAAACTGTTTTTT.

The V and J genes are TRBV4-3 and TRBJ2-5, with D unresolved. Germline V gene sequence: CDR1 LGHNA, CDR2 YSLEER. The germline V and J ends were trimmed by 1 base and 3 bases, with 6 bases remaining between them. The CDR3 spans 13 residues. CDR3 residues: CASSQGIEETQYF. CDR3 DNA sequence: TGCGCCAGCAGCCAAGGGATAGAAGAGACCCAGTACTTC.

The chain has TRBV4-1 and TRBJ2-7; 9 nucleotides line up with TRBD1. Germline CDR1 is MGHRA and CDR2 is YSYEKL. V shed 3 bases and J 3 bases; nucleotides not matched to a gene: 0. The CDR3 runs 13 residues. CDR3 sequence (DNA): TGCGCCAGCAGCCAGGACAGGGGCTACGAGCAGTACTTC. Translated: CASSQDRGYEQYF.

This chain uses TRBV4-2 with TRBJ2-7; TRBD2 might be the D (6 bases). The germline V gene has CDR1 LGHNA and CDR2 YNFKEQ. Trimming pared 0 bases from V and 2 bases from J, leaving 17 bases between. The CDR3 runs 17 residues. The CDR3 reads CASSQEPAGTGPYEQYF. CDR3 nucleotide sequence: TGTGCCAGCAGCCAAGAACCGGCGGGGACGGGGCCCTACGAGCAGTACTTC.

The chain joins TRBV30 to TRBJ2-7; D is unclear. The germline gives CDR1 GTSNPN, CDR2 SVGIG (reference sequence). The CDR3 totals 11 residues. V lost 1 base and J lost 6, with 7 bases in between. The CDR3 spells CAWSGQSEQYF. The CDR3 bases are TGTGCCTGGAGTGGTCAAAGCGAGCAGTACTTC. The complete variable domain, with remaining parts taken from reference TRBV30 and TRBJ2-7, reads SQTIHQWPATLVQPVGSPLSLECTVEGTSNPNLYWYRQAAGRGLQLLFYSVGIGQISSEVPQNLSASRPQDRQFILSSKKLLLSDSGFYLCAWSGQSEQYFGPGTRLTVT.

V is TRBV4-2 and J is TRBJ2-7; 8 bases agree with TRBD1. The CDR3 sequence is 14 residues long. J lost 2 bases, V lost 5 bases, and 5 bases had no gene match. Germline CDR1 reads LGHNA; CDR2 reads YNFKEQ. The CDR3 coding sequence is TGTGCCAGCAGCGCGGGACAGGTCCCCTACGAGCAGTACTTC. It is translated as CASSAGQVPYEQYF.

The chain couples TRBV6-5 to TRBJ2-4, with a weak D call TRBD2 (5 bases). Germline lookup yields CDR1 MNHEY and CDR2 SVGAGI. The CDR3 covers 15 residues. The ends were cut back, 4 bases at V and 8 bases at J, with 18 bases in the middle. CDR3 residues: CASSFLPGRADIQYF. The CDR3 region has the DNA TGTGCCAGCAGTTTCCTTCCGGGAAGGGCCGACATTCAGTACTTC.